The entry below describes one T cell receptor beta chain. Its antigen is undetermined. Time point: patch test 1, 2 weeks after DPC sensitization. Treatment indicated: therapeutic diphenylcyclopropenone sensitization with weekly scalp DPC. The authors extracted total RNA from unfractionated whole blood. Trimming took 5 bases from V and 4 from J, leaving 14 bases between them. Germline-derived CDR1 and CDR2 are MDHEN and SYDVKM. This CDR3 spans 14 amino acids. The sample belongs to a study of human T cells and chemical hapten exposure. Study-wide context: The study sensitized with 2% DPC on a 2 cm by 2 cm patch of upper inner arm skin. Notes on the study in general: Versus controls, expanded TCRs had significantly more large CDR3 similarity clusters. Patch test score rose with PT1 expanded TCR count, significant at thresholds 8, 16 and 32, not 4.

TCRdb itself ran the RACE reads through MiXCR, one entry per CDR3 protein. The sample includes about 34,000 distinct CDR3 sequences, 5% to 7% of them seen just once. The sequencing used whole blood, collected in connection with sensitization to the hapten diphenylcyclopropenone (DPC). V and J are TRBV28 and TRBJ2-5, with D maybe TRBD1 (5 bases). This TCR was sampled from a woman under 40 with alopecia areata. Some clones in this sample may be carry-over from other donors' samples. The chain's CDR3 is CASSTTTVTETQYF. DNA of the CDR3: TGTGCCAGCAGTACCACGACAGTTACAGAGACCCAGTACTTC.